Presented here are 24 T cell receptor beta chains from one specimen sequenced in a study of OX40 agonist ivuxolimab in advanced cancers. TCRdb's copy holds only in-frame clones and misses some; the assay was immunoSEQ multiplex PCR. The sample includes 65,000 to 95,000 clones, less than 95% of them seen just once. Sequencing was performed on CD4+ or CD8+ T cells sorted from blood, taken in a trial of the OX40 agonist ivuxolimab. The receptors derive from an adult with an advanced solid tumor such as melanoma, head and neck, liver or kidney cancer.

This chain uses TRBV6-5 with TRBJ1-1, with TRBD1 matching over 7 bases. Germline CDR1 reads MNHEY; CDR2 reads SVGAGI. This CDR3 is built from 14 residues. J gave up 4 bases and V 2 bases, and 4 bases lay outside the gene matches. CDR3 amino acids: CASSYEGASTEAFF. In DNA, the CDR3 is TGTGCCAGCAGTTACGAGGGGGCGAGCACTGAAGCTTTCTTT.

The chain recombines TRBV9 with TRBJ1-2; D perhaps matches TRBD1 (5 bases). CDR3 length equals 13 residues. Germline V gene lookup returns CDR1 SGDLS and CDR2 YYNGEE. With 2 bases removed from V and 8 bases from J, the gap between germline ends came to 13 bases. DNA of the CDR3: TGTGCCAGCAGCGTTGGCAGGGCGACGGGCTACACCTTC. Translated: CASSVGRATGYTF.

This clone was observed once. The J gene is TRBJ2-1, the V gene TRBV4-2; D is unclear. Trimming shortened V by 0 bases and J by 2 bases, and 14 bases separated the two germline ends. CDR1 and CDR2 from the germline V gene are LGHNA and YNFKEQ. The CDR3 covers 17 residues. CDR3 nucleotide sequence: TGTGCCAGCAGCCAAGATTTCGCGCCAATCCCCTACAATGAGCAGTTCTTC. This encodes CASSQDFAPIPYNEQFF.

The chain uses TRBV9 and TRBJ2-2; tentative D call: TRBD2 (5 bases). This CDR3 is built from 17 residues. The germline gives CDR1 SGDLS, CDR2 YYNGEE. The germline V and J ends were trimmed by 1 base and 0 bases, with 13 bases remaining between them. The chain's CDR3 is CASSVNGIGPNTGELFF. Written as DNA, the CDR3 is TGTGCCAGCAGCGTAAACGGGATTGGGCCGAACACCGGGGAGCTGTTTTTT. Full variable domain (missing parts from reference TRBV9 and TRBJ2-2): DSGVTQTPKHLITATGQRVTLRCSPRSGDLSVYWYQQSLDQGLQFLIQYYNGEERAKGNILERFSAQQFPDLHSELNLSSLELGDSALYFCASSVNGIGPNTGELFFGEGSRLTVL.

This chain links TRBV5-4 with TRBJ2-1; no firm D call. The CDR3 sequence is 12 residues long. Germline V CDR1 and CDR2: SGHNT, YYREEE (reference sequence). CDR3 loop: CVSPSSYNEQFF. The CDR3 nucleotides are TGTGTTTCGCCGAGCTCCTACAATGAGCAGTTCTTC.

This clone has more than one count but fewer than ten. This chain joins TRBV19 and TRBJ1-1; 10 nucleotides line up with TRBD1. Looked up from germline, CDR1 is LNHDA and CDR2 is SQIVND (reference sequence). J gave up 1 base and V 10 bases, and 9 bases lay outside the gene matches. The CDR3 covers 15 residues. The CDR3 loop reads CATQDRGPANTEAFF. The CDR3 coding sequence is TGTGCCACGCAAGACAGGGGGCCCGCGAACACTGAAGCTTTCTTT.

This rearrangement joins TRBV4-3 to TRBJ1-1; TRBD1 matches 7 bases. After removal of 0 bases from V and 4 bases from J, the junction contained 5 bases not matched to a gene. Per germline, CDR1 LGHNA and CDR2 YSLEER. The CDR3 length is 15 residues. Here the CDR3 DNA reads TGCGCCAGCAGCCAAGACCCGACAGGGAGCACTGAAGCTTTCTTT. It is translated as CASSQDPTGSTEAFF.

The chain joins TRBV19 to TRBJ1-5, with unresolved D. The CDR3 has 13 residues. Trimming left V 7 bases short and J 0 bases short, with 7 bases between. Germline V gives CDR1 LNHDA, CDR2 SQIVND (reference sequence). This CDR3 reads CASIGHSNQPQHF. The CDR3 DNA follows: TGTGCCAGTATTGGGCATAGCAATCAGCCCCAGCATTTT.

The V and J genes are TRBV4-1 and TRBJ2-2, with TRBD2 matching 8 bases. CDR1 and CDR2 (germline): MGHRA, YSYEKL. V was clipped by 1 base and J by 5 bases; unmatched bases: 6. This CDR3 is built from 16 residues. CDR3: CASSQVYGGDTGELFF. For the CDR3, the DNA is TGCGCCAGCAGCCAAGTCTACGGGGGGGATACCGGGGAGCTGTTTTTT.

This chain links TRBV2 with TRBJ1-1; D is unresolved. Germline V lookup: CDR1 SNHLY, CDR2 FYNNEI. This CDR3 spans 15 amino acids. Trimming cost V 4 bases and J 5 bases, with 17 bases left between them. The CDR3 region is CASSGTAGEWTEAFF. The CDR3 DNA follows: TGTGCCAGCAGTGGGACTGCGGGCGAATGGACTGAAGCTTTCTTT. Full variable domain (remainder filled in from reference TRBV2 and TRBJ1-1): EPEVTQTPSHQVTQMGQEVILRCVPISNHLYFYWYRQILGQKVEFLVSFYNNEISEKSEIFDDQFSVERPDGSNFTLKIRSTKLEDSAMYFCASSGTAGEWTEAFFGQGTRLTVV.

The J gene is TRBJ2-3, the V gene TRBV27; 14 bases are shared with TRBD2. Germline CDR1 is MNHEY and CDR2 is SMNVEV (reference sequence). Trimming cost V 3 bases and J 6 bases; bases outside gene matches: 5. This CDR3 has 16 residues. CDR3 DNA: TGTGCCAGCAGTTTCCGACTAGCGGGGGGGCCGGATACGCAGTATTTT. Translated: CASSFRLAGGPDTQYF.

J is TRBJ1-1 and V is TRBV19; D ambiguous. This CDR3 spans 12 amino acids. Trimming pared 2 bases from V and 8 bases from J, leaving 9 bases between. The germline V gene encodes CDR1 LNHDA and CDR2 SQIVND (reference sequence). CDR3 sequence: CASSISGREAFF. The CDR3 coding sequence is TGTGCCAGTAGTATATCCGGAAGGGAAGCTTTCTTT. The variable domain in full, with the rest retrieved from reference TRBV19 and TRBJ1-1, is DGGITQSPKYLFRKEGQNVTLSCEQNLNHDAMYWYRQDPGQGLRLIYYSQIVNDFQKGDIAEGYSVSREKKESFPLTVTSAQKNPTAFYLCASSISGREAFFGQGTRLTVV.

This rearrangement joins TRBV2 to TRBJ1-1; no clear D gene. The CDR3 has 11 residues. Trimming left V 4 bases short and J 10 bases short, with 10 bases between. Germline lookup yields CDR1 SNHLY and CDR2 FYNNEI. CDR3 residues: CASSAGLGAFF. CDR3 sequence (DNA): TGTGCCAGCAGTGCCGGACTCGGAGCTTTCTTT. The complete variable domain, with remaining parts taken from reference TRBV2 and TRBJ1-1, reads EPEVTQTPSHQVTQMGQEVILRCVPISNHLYFYWYRQILGQKVEFLVSFYNNEISEKSEIFDDQFSVERPDGSNFTLKIRSTKLEDSAMYFCASSAGLGAFFGQGTRLTVV.

The chain recombines TRBV30 with TRBJ2-1; D may be TRBD2 (5 bases). The CDR3 is 15 residues long. V lost 0 bases and J lost 0, with 9 bases in between. Looked up from germline, CDR1 is GTSNPN and CDR2 is SVGIG (reference sequence). The CDR3: CAWSVGTSSYNEQFF. CDR3 in DNA: TGTGCCTGGAGTGTTGGTACTAGCTCCTACAATGAGCAGTTCTTC.

This clone was observed a single time. The V call is TRBV5-8, the J call TRBJ1-5; D is possibly TRBD1 (5 bases). The CDR3 consists of 13 residues. Germline CDR1 and CDR2: SGHTS and YDEGEE. Deletions cut 5 bases from V and 7 bases from J, with 13 bases between. The CDR3 loop is CASRALWGQPQHF. The DNA of the CDR3 is TGTGCCAGCAGGGCCTTATGGGGGCAGCCCCAGCATTTT.

This clone was observed a few times. The chain couples TRBV7-6 to TRBJ1-1; D might be TRBD1 (6 bases). Germline loops: CDR1 SGHVS, CDR2 FNYEAQ. V was shortened by 5 bases and J by 1 base, with 8 bases between the two germline ends. There are 13 residues in the CDR3. The CDR3 DNA reads as TGTGCCAGCAGCCAGGGACAGAACACTGAAGCTTTCTTT. Residues: CASSQGQNTEAFF.

This chain uses TRBV2 with TRBJ2-1, with D perhaps matching TRBD2 (5 bases). This CDR3 comprises 15 residues. Germline V gene lookup returns CDR1 SNHLY and CDR2 FYNNEI. Trimming stripped 3 bases from V and 8 bases from J, with 17 bases between. In DNA, the CDR3 is TGTGCCAGCAGTGATCCTGGGCTAACGAGGGATGAGCAGTTCTTC. As protein: CASSDPGLTRDEQFF.

This clone was seen a handful of times. The V and J genes are TRBV4-1 and TRBJ1-6, with a tentative D call TRBD1 (6 bases). Germline V gene lookup returns CDR1 MGHRA and CDR2 YSYEKL. With 3 bases removed from V and 8 bases from J, the gap between germline ends came to 8 bases. The CDR3 is 13 amino acids. CDR3 sequence: CASSHSGDSPLHF. Written as DNA, the CDR3 is TGCGCCAGCAGCCATTCAGGGGATTCACCCCTCCACTTT.

The chain recombines TRBV7-9 with TRBJ2-3, with D maybe TRBD2 (5 bases). V lost 1 base to trimming and J lost 0 bases, with 8 bases between them. Germline CDR1 SEHNR, CDR2 FQNEAQ (reference sequence). This CDR3 comprises 15 residues. CDR3 DNA: TGTGCCAGCAGCTTAGGCGAGGGTAGCACAGATACGCAGTATTTT. Translated, it gives CASSLGEGSTDTQYF.

The chain combines TRBV7-6 with TRBJ2-7; D is undetermined. The length of the CDR3 is 13 residues. Germline values: CDR1 SGHVS, CDR2 FNYEAQ. Trimming stripped 6 bases from V and 1 base from J, with 10 bases between. CDR3 region: CASSPGHSYEQYF. In DNA form, the CDR3 reads TGTGCCAGCAGTCCCGGTCATTCCTACGAGCAGTACTTC. Filled out from reference TRBV7-6 and TRBJ2-7, the complete variable domain reads GAGVSQSPRYKVTKRGQDVALRCDPISGHVSLYWYRQALGQGPEFLTYFNYEAQQDKSGLPNDRFSAERPEGSISTLTIQRTEQRDSAMYRCASSPGHSYEQYFGPGTRLTVT.

The chain has TRBV11-2 and TRBJ2-3; the D is unclear. The CDR3 is 14 residues long. V lost 1 base to trimming and J lost 3 bases, with 8 bases between them. Germline V CDR1 and CDR2: SGHAT, FQNNGV. CDR3 protein: CASSLGQATDTQYF. The CDR3 nucleotides are TGTGCCAGCAGCTTAGGGCAGGCAACAGATACGCAGTATTTT.

The chain's CDR3 is CASSQEDTSRTGFRYSPLHF. DNA of the CDR3: TGCGCCAGCAGCCAAGAAGACACGTCCCGGACAGGGTTCCGGTATTCACCCCTCCACTTT. The chain employs TRBV4-3 and TRBJ1-6; TRBD1 matches at 8 bases. This CDR3 is built from 20 residues. Germline lookup yields CDR1 LGHNA and CDR2 YSLEER. Germline trimming cut 0 bases from V and 8 bases from J; bases unmatched to any gene: 18.

The genes are TRBV19 and TRBJ2-7; D gene uncertain. Trimming took off 2 bases at V and 3 bases at J, with 14 bases between the two ends. The CDR3 length is 15 residues. Germline V CDR1 and CDR2: LNHDA, SQIVND (reference sequence). CDR3 residues: CASSINEDGLYEQYF. The CDR3 DNA follows: TGTGCCAGTAGTATAAATGAGGACGGTCTCTACGAGCAGTACTTC.

This sequence joins TRBV7-5 and TRBJ1-6. TRBV7-5 is flagged as a pseudogene. The CDR3 length is 15 residues. CDR3 DNA: TGTGCCAGAAGCCCGGGGCAGGGAACAGGTTCACCCCTCCACTTT. The encoded protein is CARSPGQGTGSPLHF.